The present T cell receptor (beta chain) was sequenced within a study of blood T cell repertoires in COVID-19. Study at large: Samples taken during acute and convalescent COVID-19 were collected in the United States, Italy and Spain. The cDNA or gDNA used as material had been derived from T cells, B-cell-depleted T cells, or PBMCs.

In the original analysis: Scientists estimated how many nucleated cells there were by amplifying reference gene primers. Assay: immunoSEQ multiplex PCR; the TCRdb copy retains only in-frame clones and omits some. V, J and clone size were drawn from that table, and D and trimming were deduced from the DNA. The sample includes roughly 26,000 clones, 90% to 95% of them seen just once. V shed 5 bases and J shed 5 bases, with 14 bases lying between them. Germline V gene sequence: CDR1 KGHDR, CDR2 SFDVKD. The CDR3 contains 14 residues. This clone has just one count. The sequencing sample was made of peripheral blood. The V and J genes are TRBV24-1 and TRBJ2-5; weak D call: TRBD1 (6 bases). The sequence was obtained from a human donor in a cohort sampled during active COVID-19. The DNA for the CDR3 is TGTGCCACCAGTGTCCAGGGGCGGACCGAGACCCAGTACTTC. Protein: CATSVQGRTETQYF.